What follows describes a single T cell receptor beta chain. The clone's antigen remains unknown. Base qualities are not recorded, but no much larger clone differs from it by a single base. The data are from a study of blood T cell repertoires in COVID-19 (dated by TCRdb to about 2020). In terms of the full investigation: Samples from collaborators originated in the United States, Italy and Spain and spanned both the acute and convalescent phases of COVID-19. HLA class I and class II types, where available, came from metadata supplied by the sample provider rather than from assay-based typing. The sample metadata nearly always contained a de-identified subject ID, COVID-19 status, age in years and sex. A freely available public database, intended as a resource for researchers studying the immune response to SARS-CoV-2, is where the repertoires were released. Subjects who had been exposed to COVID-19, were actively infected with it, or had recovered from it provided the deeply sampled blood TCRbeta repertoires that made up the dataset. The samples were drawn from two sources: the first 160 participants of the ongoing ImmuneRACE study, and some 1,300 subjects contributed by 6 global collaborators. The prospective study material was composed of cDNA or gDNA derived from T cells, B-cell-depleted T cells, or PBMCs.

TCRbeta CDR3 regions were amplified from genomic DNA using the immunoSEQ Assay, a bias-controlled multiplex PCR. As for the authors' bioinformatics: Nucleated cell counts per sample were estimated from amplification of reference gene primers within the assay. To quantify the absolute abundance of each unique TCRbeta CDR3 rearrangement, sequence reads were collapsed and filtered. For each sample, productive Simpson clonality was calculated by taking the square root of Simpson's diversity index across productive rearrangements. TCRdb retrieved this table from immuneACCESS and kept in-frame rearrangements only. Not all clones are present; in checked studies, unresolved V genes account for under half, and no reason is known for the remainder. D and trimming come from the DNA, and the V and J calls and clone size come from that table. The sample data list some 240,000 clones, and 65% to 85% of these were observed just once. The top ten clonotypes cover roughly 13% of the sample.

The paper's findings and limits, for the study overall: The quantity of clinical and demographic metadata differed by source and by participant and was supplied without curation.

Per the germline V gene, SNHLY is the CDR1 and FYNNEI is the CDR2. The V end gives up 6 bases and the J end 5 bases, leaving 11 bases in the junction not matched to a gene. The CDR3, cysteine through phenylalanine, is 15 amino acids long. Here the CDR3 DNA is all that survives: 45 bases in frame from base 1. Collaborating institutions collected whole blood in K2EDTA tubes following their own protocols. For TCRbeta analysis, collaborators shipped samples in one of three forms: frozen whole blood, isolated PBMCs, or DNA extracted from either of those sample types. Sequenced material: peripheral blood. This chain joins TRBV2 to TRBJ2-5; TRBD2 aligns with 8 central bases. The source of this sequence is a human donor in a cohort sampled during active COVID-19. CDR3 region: CASSPTRGARETQYF. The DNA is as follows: TGTGCCAGCAGCCCCACGCGGGGGGCTCGGGAGACCCAGTACTTC.